This is a list of T cell receptor beta chains from one sample in a study of blood T cell repertoires in COVID-19. Sequencing used immunoSEQ multiplex PCR; TCRdb keeps in-frame clones, though not all of them. The table has fewer than 300,000 clones, roughly 83% seen once. The specimen sequenced was peripheral blood. The receptors come from a human donor with COVID-19, enrolled during active disease. The donor label of this sample is uncertain. The CDR3 runs from the conserved cysteine through the conserved F or W. The D gene is left open where the match is weak. Size tells how often a clone was seen (once, few, many) or the class of an expanded clone, and some rows leave it out.

cdr3_aa: CASSSKSGRAGNEQFF
cdr3_nt: TGTGCCAGCAGCTCCAAAAGCGGGAGGGCCGGCAATGAGCAGTTCTTC
j_call: TRBJ2-1
d_call: TRBD2
clone_size: -
v_call: TRBV13

cdr3_aa: CASSLRTGVILHETQYF
cdr3_nt: TGTGCCAGCAGCTTACGGACAGGGGTTATCCTTCACGAGACCCAGTACTTC
j_call: TRBJ2-5
d_call: TRBD1
clone_size: -
v_call: TRBV7-8

cdr3_aa: CASSAGTGVGNQPQHF
cdr3_nt: TGTGCCAGCAGCGCCGGGACAGGGGTTGGCAATCAGCCCCAGCATTTT
j_call: TRBJ1-5
d_call: TRBD1
clone_size: -
v_call: TRBV7-8

cdr3_aa: CSVSWGANTGELFF
cdr3_nt: TGCAGCGTTTCTTGGGGAGCGAACACCGGGGAGCTGTTTTTT
j_call: TRBJ2-2
d_call: -
clone_size: once
v_call: TRBV29-1

cdr3_aa: CASSPGPRGDTQYF
cdr3_nt: TGTGCCAGCAGCCCCGGGCCAAGGGGTGATACGCAGTATTTT
j_call: TRBJ2-3
d_call: -
clone_size: -
v_call: TRBV7-3

cdr3_aa: CASSRRGLAGLGPRDEQFF
cdr3_nt: TGTGCCAGTAGTAGGAGGGGACTAGCGGGACTGGGCCCTAGGGATGAGCAGTTCTTC
j_call: TRBJ2-1
d_call: TRBD2
clone_size: -
v_call: TRBV19

cdr3_aa: CASSPHGGETEAFF
cdr3_nt: TGTGCCAGCAGCCCCCACGGGGGGGAGACTGAAGCTTTCTTT
j_call: TRBJ1-1
d_call: -
clone_size: -
v_call: TRBV7-2

cdr3_aa: CASRAGLAVSYEQYF
cdr3_nt: TGCGCCAGCAGGGCGGGACTAGCGGTTTCCTACGAGCAGTACTTC
j_call: TRBJ2-7
d_call: TRBD2
clone_size: -
v_call: TRBV5-1

cdr3_aa: CATSRKLRDRGPDTEAFF
cdr3_nt: TGTGCCACCAGCAGAAAACTCCGGGACAGGGGGCCGGACACTGAAGCTTTCTTT
j_call: TRBJ1-1
d_call: TRBD1
clone_size: -
v_call: TRBV15

cdr3_aa: CASSIATGQFTGELFF
cdr3_nt: TGTGCCAGTAGTATAGCCACGGGACAGTTTACCGGGGAGCTGTTTTTT
j_call: TRBJ2-2
d_call: TRBD1
clone_size: -
v_call: TRBV19

cdr3_aa: CASGEAQGASGYTF
cdr3_nt: TGTGCCAGTGGGGAGGCCCAGGGGGCTAGTGGCTACACCTTC
j_call: TRBJ1-2
d_call: TRBD1
clone_size: -
v_call: TRBV28

cdr3_aa: CASSQDSLIYEQYF
cdr3_nt: TGCGCCAGCAGCCAAGATTCACTGATCTACGAGCAGTACTTC
j_call: TRBJ2-7
d_call: -
clone_size: -
v_call: TRBV4-1

cdr3_aa: CASSQEKVSNEAGELFF
cdr3_nt: TGTGCCAGCAGCCAAGAAAAGGTGTCTAACGAGGCCGGGGAGCTGTTTTTT
j_call: TRBJ2-2
d_call: -
clone_size: -
v_call: TRBV3-1/TRBV3-2

cdr3_aa: CASSLAGDGISPLHF
cdr3_nt: TGCGCCAGCAGCTTGGCAGGGGACGGTATTTCACCCCTCCACTTT
j_call: TRBJ1-6
d_call: -
clone_size: -
v_call: TRBV5-1

cdr3_aa: CASSQLLPGTAGTEAFF
cdr3_nt: TGTGCCAGCAGCCAATTACTCCCCGGGACAGCAGGCACTGAAGCTTTCTTT
j_call: TRBJ1-1
d_call: TRBD1
clone_size: -
v_call: TRBV3-1/TRBV3-2

cdr3_aa: CASSVVLGDSLYEQFF
cdr3_nt: TGTGCCAGCAGCGTAGTCTTAGGGGACTCCCTCTATGAGCAGTTCTTC
j_call: TRBJ2-1
d_call: -
clone_size: -
v_call: TRBV9

cdr3_aa: CASLRTSGTNEQFF
cdr3_nt: TGTGCCAGTCTCCGGACTAGCGGGACCAATGAGCAGTTCTTC
j_call: TRBJ2-1
d_call: TRBD2
clone_size: -
v_call: TRBV27

cdr3_aa: CASSPKVQTTATNEKLFF
cdr3_nt: TGCGCCAGCAGCCCCAAAGTCCAGACGACTGCAACTAATGAAAAACTGTTTTTT
j_call: TRBJ1-4
d_call: -
clone_size: -
v_call: TRBV4-3

cdr3_aa: CASSLTGTSGSRHEQFF
cdr3_nt: TGCGCCAGCAGCCTAACCGGGACTAGCGGGAGTAGGCATGAGCAGTTCTTC
j_call: TRBJ2-1
d_call: TRBD2
clone_size: few
v_call: TRBV5-1

cdr3_aa: CSVEAFSYEQYF
cdr3_nt: TGCAGCGTTGAGGCCTTCTCCTACGAGCAGTACTTC
j_call: TRBJ2-7
d_call: -
clone_size: -
v_call: TRBV29-1

cdr3_aa: CASSQGLAGVRWNEQFF
cdr3_nt: TGCGCCAGCAGCCAGGGACTAGCGGGAGTAAGATGGAATGAGCAGTTCTTC
j_call: TRBJ2-1
d_call: TRBD2
clone_size: once
v_call: TRBV4-1

cdr3_aa: CASSRDRALGEQYF
cdr3_nt: TGTGCCAGCAGCCGGGACAGGGCTCTGGGTGAGCAGTACTTC
j_call: TRBJ2-7
d_call: TRBD1
clone_size: -
v_call: TRBV11-1

cdr3_aa: CASSLDGDYGYTF
cdr3_nt: TGTGCCAGCTCACTCGACGGGGACTATGGCTACACCTTC
j_call: TRBJ1-2
d_call: -
clone_size: -
v_call: TRBV18

cdr3_aa: CAWSVGQNSMNTEAFF
cdr3_nt: TGTGCCTGGAGTGTCGGACAGAATTCTATGAACACTGAAGCTTTCTTT
j_call: TRBJ1-1
d_call: -
clone_size: -
v_call: TRBV30

cdr3_aa: CASSPAENTEAFF
cdr3_nt: TGTGCCAGCAGCCCCGCAGAGAACACTGAAGCTTTCTTT
j_call: TRBJ1-1
d_call: -
clone_size: -
v_call: TRBV7-8

cdr3_aa: CASSSGSLVGTDTQYF
cdr3_nt: TGTGCCAGCAGCTCCGGGAGTTTGGTGGGTACAGATACGCAGTATTTT
j_call: TRBJ2-3
d_call: -
clone_size: -
v_call: TRBV14

cdr3_aa: CASTPGGGGHPGELFF
cdr3_nt: TGTGCTAGCACCCCGGGAGGGGGCGGCCATCCCGGGGAGCTGTTTTTT
j_call: TRBJ2-2
d_call: -
clone_size: -
v_call: TRBV7-7

cdr3_aa: CASSLDSDYEQYF
cdr3_nt: TGCGCCAGCAGCTTGGATAGTGACTACGAGCAGTACTTC
j_call: TRBJ2-7
d_call: -
clone_size: -
v_call: TRBV5-1

cdr3_aa: CASSQFPGQGFSEQYF
cdr3_nt: TGTGCCAGCAGCCAATTCCCGGGACAGGGGTTTAGCGAGCAGTACTTC
j_call: TRBJ2-7
d_call: TRBD1
clone_size: -
v_call: TRBV14

cdr3_aa: CAWRSLGGTGELFF
cdr3_nt: TGTGCCTGGAGATCATTGGGGGGCACCGGGGAGCTGTTTTTT
j_call: TRBJ2-2
d_call: -
clone_size: few
v_call: TRBV30

cdr3_aa: CASTNFNEQFF
cdr3_nt: TGTGCCAGCACGAACTTCAATGAGCAGTTCTTC
j_call: TRBJ2-1
d_call: -
clone_size: -
v_call: TRBV19

cdr3_aa: CASSPHTGIGGYTF
cdr3_nt: TGTGCCAGCAGTCCCCATACAGGGATCGGTGGCTACACCTTC
j_call: TRBJ1-2
d_call: -
clone_size: -
v_call: TRBV6-5

cdr3_aa: CATSRDGQFNYGYTF
cdr3_nt: TGTGCCACCAGCAGGGACGGACAGTTTAACTATGGCTACACCTTC
j_call: TRBJ1-2
d_call: -
clone_size: -
v_call: TRBV15

cdr3_aa: CASSFAGVRQETQYF
cdr3_nt: TGCGCCAGCAGCTTCGCGGGAGTTCGACAGGAGACCCAGTACTTC
j_call: TRBJ2-5
d_call: TRBD2
clone_size: -
v_call: TRBV5-1

cdr3_aa: CSVAPSEWDTQYF
cdr3_nt: TGCAGCGTTGCTCCTAGCGAGTGGGATACGCAGTATTTT
j_call: TRBJ2-3
d_call: -
clone_size: -
v_call: TRBV29-1

cdr3_aa: CAWSKRQGAQEKLFF
cdr3_nt: TGTGCCTGGAGTAAAAGACAGGGGGCTCAGGAAAAACTGTTTTTT
j_call: TRBJ1-4
d_call: TRBD1
clone_size: -
v_call: TRBV30

cdr3_aa: CASRQQGAGGYTF
cdr3_nt: TGTGCCAGCAGACAACAGGGGGCGGGTGGCTACACCTTC
j_call: TRBJ1-2
d_call: TRBD1
clone_size: -
v_call: TRBV27

cdr3_aa: CASGPRGLAGIREQFF
cdr3_nt: TGTGCTAGTGGTCCCCGTGGACTAGCGGGGATCAGGGAGCAGTTCTTC
j_call: TRBJ2-1
d_call: TRBD2
clone_size: -
v_call: TRBV12-5

cdr3_aa: CASSLFSGNSYEQYF
cdr3_nt: TGTGCCAGCAGCTTATTCTCGGGTAACTCCTACGAGCAGTACTTC
j_call: TRBJ2-7
d_call: -
clone_size: -
v_call: TRBV5-5

cdr3_aa: CASSLTPAGTEAFF
cdr3_nt: TGTGCCAGCAGCCTCACCCCGGCGGGGACTGAAGCTTTCTTT
j_call: TRBJ1-1
d_call: -
clone_size: once
v_call: TRBV11-2

cdr3_aa: CASLTSGGSYEQYF
cdr3_nt: TGTGCCAGTCTGACTAGCGGGGGCTCCTACGAGCAGTACTTC
j_call: TRBJ2-7
d_call: TRBD2
clone_size: -
v_call: TRBV28

cdr3_aa: CASSPGQGNGYGYTF
cdr3_nt: TGTGCCAGCAGCCCGGGACAGGGGAACGGCTATGGCTACACCTTC
j_call: TRBJ1-2
d_call: TRBD1
clone_size: -
v_call: TRBV5-5

cdr3_aa: CASSLQGTDTQYF
cdr3_nt: TGTGCCAGCAGCTTACAGGGAACAGATACGCAGTATTTT
j_call: TRBJ2-3
d_call: -
clone_size: -
v_call: TRBV5-4

cdr3_aa: CASSLSGRGTQYF
cdr3_nt: TGCGCCAGCAGCCTTAGCGGGAGGGGTACGCAGTATTTT
j_call: TRBJ2-3
d_call: TRBD2
clone_size: -
v_call: TRBV10-1

cdr3_aa: CASSLQPRGRVTSYNEQFF
cdr3_nt: TGTGCCAGCAGCTTACAACCCAGGGGTAGGGTAACCTCCTACAATGAGCAGTTCTTC
j_call: TRBJ2-1
d_call: -
clone_size: many
v_call: TRBV7-2

cdr3_aa: CSAARVYEQYF
cdr3_nt: TGCAGTGCTGCCCGAGTCTACGAGCAGTACTTC
j_call: TRBJ2-7
d_call: -
clone_size: -
v_call: TRBV20-1

cdr3_aa: CASSLDRPDTGELFF
cdr3_nt: TGTGCCAGCAGCTTGGACAGGCCGGACACCGGGGAGCTGTTTTTT
j_call: TRBJ2-2
d_call: TRBD1
clone_size: -
v_call: TRBV7-2

cdr3_aa: CASSFDEAGNTEAFF
cdr3_nt: TGTGCCAGCAGTTTTGACGAGGCGGGGAACACTGAAGCTTTCTTT
j_call: TRBJ1-1
d_call: -
clone_size: -
v_call: TRBV27

cdr3_aa: CASSIRQGAGSPLHF
cdr3_nt: TGTGCCAGTAGTATCCGTCAGGGGGCAGGGTCACCCCTCCACTTT
j_call: TRBJ1-6
d_call: TRBD1
clone_size: -
v_call: TRBV19

cdr3_aa: CASSLRGNIQYF
cdr3_nt: TGTGCCAGCAGCTTAAGGGGGAACATTCAGTACTTC
j_call: TRBJ2-4
d_call: -
clone_size: once
v_call: TRBV5-8

cdr3_aa: CASSPGGGGSNYGYTF
cdr3_nt: TGTGCCAGCAGTCCAGGGGGAGGAGGGTCAAACTATGGCTACACCTTC
j_call: TRBJ1-2
d_call: TRBD1
clone_size: -
v_call: TRBV28

cdr3_aa: CAWSGRGIDEQFF
cdr3_nt: TGTGCCTGGAGTGGTCGAGGAATCGATGAGCAGTTCTTC
j_call: TRBJ2-1
d_call: -
clone_size: -
v_call: TRBV30